This T cell receptor beta chain emerged from a study of T-cell memory formation after mild COVID-19 (dated by TCRdb to 2020 to 2023). Regarding the study in general: Most TCR sequence clusters were specific to one of the two donors. Two young, previously healthy adult volunteers, one female and one male, were included in the cohort. Longitudinal TCRalpha and TCRbeta repertoire sequencing tracked T-cell clones expanding and contracting after mild COVID-19 in two donors.

Note on this clonotype: The antigen it binds to is not known. The sample holds no much larger clone one base away, and base qualities are not on file.

The CDR1 and CDR2 encoded by the germline V gene are SGHVS and FNYEAQ. The CDR3 goes from the cysteine to the phenylalanine over 16 residues. The retained sequence is limited to the CDR3, 48 bases, with the frame set at the first base. Trimming removed 4 bases from V and 6 bases from J; the gene matches leave 15 bases unexplained. The sequencer was an Illumina NovaSeq 6000. cDNA libraries for TCRalpha and TCRbeta were prepared by 5'RACE using constant-segment primers, with sample barcodes and unique molecular identifiers added. RNA was extracted from every sample with Trizol reagent. Libraries were amplified in two PCR steps, with a second sample barcode and Illumina TruSeq adapters added in the second step. Sequencing of the libraries was done on an Illumina NovaSeq, producing 2 x 150 bp paired-end reads. The paper's processing steps were these. The reads were demultiplexed and collapsed into UMI-guided consensus sequences using migec v1.2.7. Using mixcr v2.1.11, the UMI consensuses were aligned to TRA and TRB V and J templates and assembled into clonotypes. A clonotype was counted as expanded or contracted only when both edgeR and NoisET called the clonotype significant, with the noise models trained on biological replicates. edgeR calls used a false discovery rate-adjusted p below 0.01 and a log2 fold-change threshold of 1. As an exploratory analysis of dynamics, max-normalized trajectories of the 1000 most abundant clonotypes were examined by PCA with hierarchical clustering. Separately sequenced CD4+ and CD8+ repertoires were used to assign a CD4 or CD8 phenotype to each responding clone. TCRdb reprocessed the public reads (quality trimming at Q25 with fastp, clone calling with MiXCR) and kept in-frame beta chains. Here each entry gathers all rows of one CDR3 protein and keeps the most common genes and DNA. The V and J calls and clone size come from TCRdb's table, not from the authors' own analysis. This sample holds approximately 350,000 distinct CDR3 sequences; approximately 27% were observed only once. Of the sample, roughly 14% falls within the top ten clones.

Ficoll-Paque density gradient centrifugation was used to isolate PBMCs. Findings and caveats that apply to the study as a whole: Some responding clones were detected in pre-infection memory, which suggested that pre-existing cross-reactive memory T cells had joined the SARS-CoV-2 response. The study included only a couple of mild cases, and larger cohorts that include severe cases with pre-infection samples were judged to be necessary. SARS-CoV-2 specificity of the second-wave clones peaking on day 37 was not confirmed. Balanced CD4/CD8 phenotypes were observed for clones contracting from day 15 to 85, whereas a bias towards CD4+ was observed for a second wave of clones expanding from day 15 to 37. Contracting CD4+ clones appeared mostly in the CM and EM memory subsets, whereas CD8+ clones were enriched in EMRA.

Source material: PBMCs or a T cell subset sorted from them (not recorded which). Recombination joined TRBV7-6 with TRBJ2-7; 7 bases in the junction line up with TRBD1. This clonotype was sampled from an adult woman who had mild COVID-19 (a few samples of this study predate the infection). The sample titles of this study are shuffled in the database, so cell type and time point are left out; the donor was told from shared clones. For the CDR3, the sequence is CASSSGKMRGPREQYF. The bases read TGTGCCAGCAGCTCGGGCAAAATGAGGGGGCCTCGCGAGCAGTACTTC.